Sequencing of this T cell receptor beta chain was carried out in a study of a mutant IDH1 vaccine in newly diagnosed glioma. Only in-frame clones appear in the TCRdb table, and some are missing; sequencing was by immunoSEQ multiplex PCR. Here the sample spans approximately 70,000 clones, around 79% being singletons. Time point meaning: baseline, week 1 (first vaccination visit). Treatment noted: pre-vaccination baseline after standard-of-care therapy. Study-level results: Researchers report vaccine-induced immune responses in 93.3% of patients.

Germline CDR1 is SEHNR and CDR2 is FQNEAQ (reference sequence). The CDR3 loop spans 13 amino acids. V lost 8 bases, J lost 2 bases, and 13 bases lay in between. Notes on this clone: Its specificity is unknown.

V gene TRBV7-9 combines with J gene TRBJ2-7; D remains unclear. The TCR comes from a man aged 50-59 years with glioma. The sample here was PBMCs, taken from a glioma patient treated with radiotherapy, temozolomide or both. The CDR3 bases are TGTGCCAGCTTCTCTTCTGGTACCTACGAGCAGTACTTC. Its protein product is CASFSSGTYEQYF. The entire variable domain, with the rest obtained from reference TRBV7-9 and TRBJ2-7, is as follows: DTGVSQNPRHKITKRGQNVTFRCDPISEHNRLYWYRQTLGQGPEFLTYFQNEAQLEKSRLLSDRFSAERPKGSFSTLEIQRTEQGDSAMYLCASFSSGTYEQYFGPGTRLTVT.